The rows below give T cell receptor beta chains drawn from one sample of a study of regulatory T cells in long-lasting Graves disease. TCRdb reprocessed the multiplex PCR reads with MiXCR, giving one entry per CDR3 protein. The top ten hold 12% of the sample, which has some 460,000 distinct CDR3 sequences, around 15% seen once. These data were likewise used in another study, on T cells in Graves' hyperthyroidism and ophthalmopathy.

The starting material was peripheral blood mononuclear cells (PBMCs), obtained at new diagnosis, from a patient treated with antithyroid drugs. The receptor set was obtained from a man aged 40-55 years with Graves disease. The CDR3 runs from the conserved cysteine through the conserved F or W. A D gene is named only where the DNA matches it firmly. Rows may omit the clone size; those that give it use once, few, many or a size class.

>TRBJ1-1|TRBV10-3|NA|few
CAISGGADTEAFF
TGTGCCATCAGTGGGGGGGCCGACACTGAAGCTTTCTTT
>TRBJ2-1|TRBV20-1|NA|many
CSARDNSPDEQFF
TGCAGTGCTAGAGATAATAGTCCCGATGAGCAGTTCTTC
>TRBJ2-7|TRBV28|NA|many
CASSFRTASYEQYF
TGTGCCAGCAGTTTTAGGACAGCGTCCTACGAGCAGTACTTC
>TRBJ1-1|TRBV7-9|NA|many
CASSPMGATEAFF
TGTGCCAGCAGCCCGATGGGTGCCACTGAAGCTTTCTTT
>TRBJ1-2|TRBV12-3/TRBV12-4|NA|few
CASSPPSWGRGTRGYTF
TGTGCCAGCAGCCCCCCGTCTTGGGGGCGCGGGACGAGGGGCTACACCTTC
>TRBJ2-7|TRBV7-9|TRBD2|many
CASSLRAGGPDEQYF
TGTGCCAGCAGCCTGCGAGCGGGAGGGCCCGACGAGCAGTACTTC
>TRBJ2-3|TRBV7-2|NA|NA
CASSSDRQSTQYF
TGTGCCAGCAGCTCAGACCGGCAAAGCACGCAGTATTTT
>TRBJ1-4|TRBV5-1|NA|many
CASRIGRGNEKLFF
TGCGCCAGCAGGATCGGGCGGGGTAATGAAAAACTGTTTTTT
>TRBJ2-3|TRBV6-1|TRBD1|NA
CASREDRTDTQYF
TGTGCCAGCAGAGAGGACAGGACAGATACGCAGTATTTT
>TRBJ1-2|TRBV28|NA|few
CASSLGKTYGYTF
TGTGCCAGCAGTTTAGGGAAGACCTATGGCTACACCTTC
>TRBJ2-5|TRBV20-1|TRBD2|many
CSARDPSGAGETQYF
TGCAGTGCTAGAGACCCTAGCGGGGCGGGGGAGACCCAGTACTTC
>TRBJ2-2|TRBV10-1|NA|few
CASSQLATGELFF
TGCGCCAGCAGTCAACTAGCCACCGGGGAGCTGTTTTTT
>TRBJ2-7|TRBV11-2|NA|many
CASSIDGISYEQYF
TGTGCCAGCAGTATTGACGGCATTTCCTACGAGCAGTACTTC
>TRBJ2-2|TRBV28|NA|few
CASSLSRAPNTGELFF
TGTGCCAGCAGTTTATCGAGGGCGCCGAACACCGGGGAGCTGTTTTTT
>TRBJ2-7|TRBV29-1|TRBD1|NA
CSAGRQGRGYEQYF
TGCAGCGCTGGAAGACAGGGGAGAGGTTACGAGCAGTACTTC
>TRBJ1-2|TRBV19|TRBD1|few
CASRATGRTNYGYTF
TGTGCCAGTAGAGCGACAGGGCGAACTAACTATGGCTACACCTTC